A single sample is the source of the 6 T cell receptor beta chains below, sequenced in a study of shared clonotypes between healthy human individuals. Sequencing was performed with immunoSEQ multiplex PCR; in TCRdb, only in-frame clones are kept and a portion is missing. The data hold about 2.2 million clones, with over 85% observed a single time. Terminally differentiated effector memory CD45RA+ cells were excluded by CCR7 positive selection of CD45RO-negative cells. Sequenced: naive CD8+ T cells from PBMCs. The receptors originated from a man between 18 and 35 years old in good health. Some clones in this sample may be carry-over from other donors' samples.

This clone showed up just once. This chain uses TRBV13 with TRBJ2-2, with D possibly being TRBD2 (5 bases). Trimming pared 2 bases from V and 3 bases from J, leaving 13 bases between. CDR3 length equals 16 residues. Germline values: CDR1 PRHDT, CDR2 FYEKMQ (reference sequence). The CDR3 reads CASSLHLAEDTGELFF. As DNA, the CDR3 is TGTGCCAGCAGCTTACACCTGGCGGAGGACACCGGGGAGCTGTTTTTT.

This clone has only one observation. The rearrangement links TRBV29-1 to TRBJ2-5; 8 bases fit TRBD2. The tail of the sequence fits TRBJ2-7 better, so the J call may be wrong. Germline V lookup: CDR1 SQVTM, CDR2 ANQGSEA. The CDR3 extends over 13 amino acids. In DNA, the CDR3 is TGCAGCGTTAGAGCGGGAGTATTGTACGAGCAGTACTTC. Translating gives CSVRAGVLYEQYF.

The chain employs TRBV6-1 and TRBJ1-5, with a possible D match to TRBD1 (5 bases). CDR1 and CDR2 from the germline V gene are MNHNS and SASEGT. The V and J ends lost 2 bases and 5 bases respectively, with 16 bases between them. There are 16 residues in the CDR3. The chain's CDR3 is CASSESQGASYQPQHF. CDR3 coding DNA: TGTGCCAGCAGTGAATCCCAGGGAGCTAGTTATCAGCCCCAGCATTTT.

The V gene is TRBV7-9, the J gene TRBJ2-7; maybe TRBD2 (5 bases). Trimming took 0 bases from V and 9 from J, leaving 9 bases between them. This CDR3 has 12 amino acids. Germline V lookup: CDR1 SEHNR, CDR2 FQNEAQ (reference sequence). The CDR3 spells CASSLAEVGQYF. DNA of the CDR3: TGTGCCAGCAGCTTAGCGGAGGTCGGGCAGTACTTC.

This rearrangement joins TRBV4-1 to TRBJ2-7, with D possibly TRBD1 on 5 matching bases. Germline V gene sequence: CDR1 MGHRA, CDR2 YSYEKL. The CDR3 runs 16 residues. V lost 0 bases and J lost 0, with 12 bases in between. The CDR3 is CASSQDSTETSYEQYF. CDR3 in DNA: TGCGCCAGCAGCCAAGATTCGACAGAAACCTCCTACGAGCAGTACTTC.

This clone was counted once. V usage is TRBV27 and J usage is TRBJ2-3; D gene uncertain. This CDR3 spans 13 amino acids. Trimming removed 3 bases from V and 6 bases from J, with 10 bases in between. The V gene's germline CDR1 is MNHEY and CDR2 SMNVEV (reference sequence). The CDR3 here is CASSFPFTDTQYF. In DNA, the CDR3 is TGTGCCAGCAGTTTCCCGTTTACGGATACGCAGTATTTT.